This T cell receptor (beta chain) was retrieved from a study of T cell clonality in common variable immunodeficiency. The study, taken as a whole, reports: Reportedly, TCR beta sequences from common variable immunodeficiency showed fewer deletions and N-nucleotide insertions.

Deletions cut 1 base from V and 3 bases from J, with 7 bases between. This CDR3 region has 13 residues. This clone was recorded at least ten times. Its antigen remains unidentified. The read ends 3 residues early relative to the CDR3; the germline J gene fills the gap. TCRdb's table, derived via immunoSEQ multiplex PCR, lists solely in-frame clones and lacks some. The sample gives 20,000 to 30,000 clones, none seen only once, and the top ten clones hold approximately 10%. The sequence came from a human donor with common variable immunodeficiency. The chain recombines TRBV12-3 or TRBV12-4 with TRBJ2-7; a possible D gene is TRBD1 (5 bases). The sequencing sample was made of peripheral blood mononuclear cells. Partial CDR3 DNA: TGTGCCAGCAGTTTAGGCCAGGGCTACGAG. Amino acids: CASSLGQGYE. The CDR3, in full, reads CASSLGQGYEQYF.